These T cell receptor beta chains were read from a single sample in a study of shared clonotypes between healthy human individuals. Measured with immunoSEQ multiplex PCR; TCRdb has only the in-frame clones, and not every one. The repertoire holds millions of clones, with just under 95% as singletons. The specimen was naive CD8+ T cells sorted from blood. These receptors originate from a man younger than 35 in good health. CDR3s include the opening cysteine and the closing phenylalanine or tryptophan. The order of the fields is V gene, J gene, D gene, clone size, CDR3 protein, CDR3 DNA. The D gene is left open where the match is weak. Not every row has a clone size; where given, it reads once, few, many or a size class.

TRBV5-6	TRBJ2-7	.	.	CASSLIGSSGEQYF	TGTGCCAGCAGCTTGATCGGCTCGTCGGGGGAGCAGTACTTC
TRBV11-2	TRBJ1-2	.	.	CASSLVLGDGYTF	TGTGCCAGCAGCTTAGTCCTAGGTGATGGCTACACCTTC
TRBV6-6	TRBJ1-2	TRBD1	.	CASTPLGGPGDYGYTF	TGTGCCAGCACCCCTCTAGGGGGCCCCGGGGACTATGGCTACACCTTC
TRBV6-1	TRBJ2-7	.	.	CASSDGPYEQYF	TGTGCCAGCAGTGATGGGCCTTACGAGCAGTACTTC
TRBV6-5	TRBJ2-1	.	.	CASSRSSYNEQFF	TGTGCCAGCAGTCGAAGCTCCTACAATGAGCAGTTCTTC
TRBV5-6	TRBJ1-1	.	.	CASVWGNTEAFF	TGTGCCAGCGTTTGGGGGAACACTGAAGCTTTCTTT
TRBV18	TRBJ1-1	.	once	CASSPIDSPMNTEAFF	TGTGCCAGCTCACCAATTGACAGCCCCATGAACACTGAAGCTTTCTTT
TRBV6-6	TRBJ1-5	.	.	CASSYHPESNQPQHF	TGTGCCAGCAGTTACCACCCAGAAAGCAATCAGCCCCAGCATTTT
TRBV18	TRBJ1-3	.	.	CASSPPRGVGNTIYF	TGTGCCAGCTCACCACCGCGGGGGGTTGGAAACACCATATATTTT
TRBV9	TRBJ2-7	.	.	CASSVGGGPTYEQYF	TGTGCCAGCAGCGTGGGCGGGGGCCCTACCTACGAGCAGTACTTC
TRBV28	TRBJ1-3	.	.	CASSLSGFGNTIYF	TGTGCCAGCAGTTTATCAGGATTCGGAAACACCATATATTTT
TRBV6-4	TRBJ2-3	.	once	CASSENPVGTDTQYF	TGTGCCAGCAGTGAGAATCCAGTGGGCACAGATACGCAGTATTTT
TRBV4-3	TRBJ2-7	.	.	CASSQGTGFINEQYF	TGCGCCAGCAGCCAAGGTACAGGGTTTATCAACGAGCAGTACTTC
TRBV29-1	TRBJ1-2	.	.	CSVDLSGHSYGYTF	TGCAGCGTTGATCTTTCGGGACACTCCTATGGCTACACCTTC
TRBV7-9	TRBJ2-2	.	.	CASSLARTGHSNTGELFF	TGTGCCAGCAGCTTAGCGCGTACAGGGCATTCGAACACCGGGGAGCTGTTTTTT
TRBV9	TRBJ2-5	TRBD2	.	CASSVGMTSGAQETQYF	TGTGCCAGCAGCGTGGGAATGACTAGCGGAGCTCAAGAGACCCAGTACTTC
TRBV9	TRBJ2-7	TRBD2	.	CASSADLAATYEQYF	TGTGCCAGCAGCGCAGACCTAGCGGCAACCTACGAGCAGTACTTC
TRBV4-1	TRBJ1-2	.	once	CASSQDQVDGYTF	TGCGCCAGCAGCCAAGATCAAGTGGATGGCTACACCTTC
TRBV14	TRBJ1-1	.	.	CASSQGVWGRIRMNTEAFF	TGTGCCAGCAGCCAAGGTGTATGGGGCCGAATCCGGATGAACACTGAAGCTTTCTTT
TRBV10-3	TRBJ2-2	TRBD1	.	CAISGQGSMDTGELFF	TGTGCCATCAGCGGACAGGGGTCTATGGATACCGGGGAGCTGTTTTTT
TRBV14	TRBJ2-7	.	.	CASSHYRDAYEQYF	TGTGCCAGCAGCCACTACCGGGATGCCTACGAGCAGTACTTC
TRBV4-1	TRBJ2-2	TRBD2	.	CASSQPSGGGVVTGELFF	TGCGCCAGCAGCCAGCCCTCCGGGGGGGGCGTAGTGACCGGGGAGCTGTTTTTT
TRBV9	TRBJ2-1	.	once	CASTDGTYNEQFF	TGTGCCAGCACGGACGGAACCTACAATGAGCAGTTCTTC
TRBV28	TRBJ2-1	TRBD1	.	CASSYQGTGAYNEQFF	TGTGCCAGCAGTTACCAAGGGACAGGTGCCTACAATGAGCAGTTCTTC